A single sample gave rise to the 25 T cell receptor beta chains below, sequenced in a study of T-cell memory formation after mild COVID-19 (dated by TCRdb to about 2021). Libraries were built with 5' RACE. Reads for this sample came from an Illumina NovaSeq 6000. The raw public reads went through TCRdb reprocessing: fastp at Q25, MiXCR clone calling, in-frame beta chains kept. Rows are unified per CDR3 protein, each entry keeping the most common DNA and genes. Recorded for this sample are roughly 400,000 distinct CDR3 sequences; approximately 24% of them occurred a single time. Of the sample, 8.5% to 10% is held by the ten largest clones. Sequenced material: PBMCs or a T cell subset sorted from them (not recorded which). These receptor sequences come from an adult woman who had mild COVID-19 (a few samples of this study predate the infection). The sample titles of this study are shuffled in the database, so cell type and time point are left out; the donor was told from shared clones.

The sample holds a few counts of this clonotype. The chain uses TRBV7-2 and TRBJ2-7; the D gene is possibly TRBD1 (6 bases). This CDR3 spans 13 amino acids. The germline CDR1 and CDR2 sequences are SGHTA and FQGNSA. V lost 4 bases, J lost 5 bases, and 12 bases lay in between. CDR3 sequence reads: CASSSIQGNEQYF. CDR3 sequence (DNA): TGTGCCAGCAGCTCAATCCAGGGGAACGAGCAGTACTTC. Based on the CDR3 plus reference TRBV7-2 and TRBJ2-7, the full variable domain is GAGVSQSPSNKVTEKGKDVELRCDPISGHTALYWYRQSLGQGLEFLIYFQGNSAPDKSGLPSDRFSAERTGGSVSTLTIQRTQQEDSAVYLCASSSIQGNEQYFGPGTRLTVT.

The chain uses TRBV12-3 or TRBV12-4 and TRBJ2-2; D might be TRBD1 (5 bases). The CDR3 contains 15 residues. V shed 6 bases and J shed 5 bases, with 16 bases lying between them. CDR3: CASRIQALGTGELFF. The CDR3 DNA is TGTGCCAGCAGAATACAGGCTTTAGGGACCGGGGAGCTGTTTTTT.

The V and J genes are TRBV7-9 and TRBJ1-1; D is perhaps TRBD1 (5 bases). Between the trimmed V and J ends, which lost 1 base and 10 bases, there was a span of 10 bases. The CDR3 has 12 residues. The germline gives CDR1 SEHNR, CDR2 FQNEAQ (reference sequence). This chain's CDR3 is CASSLEGSGAFF. The DNA of the CDR3 is TGTGCCAGCAGCTTAGAGGGGAGTGGAGCTTTCTTT.

The V and J genes are TRBV20-1 and TRBJ1-5, with D unresolved. V was clipped by 2 bases and J by 3 bases, with 8 bases between them. CDR3 length equals 13 residues. The germline gives CDR1 DFQATT, CDR2 SNEGSKA (reference sequence). The CDR3 protein is CSARLGLNQPQHF. DNA for the CDR3: TGCAGTGCTAGACTAGGGCTCAATCAGCCCCAGCATTTT.

This clonotype was detected a few times. V gene TRBV5-6 combines with J gene TRBJ2-7; 10 bases map to TRBD2. The CDR3 has 15 amino acids. V was pared by 1 base and J by 2 bases, with 3 bases of the junction left unmatched. Germline CDR1 reads SGHDT; CDR2 reads YYEEEE. In DNA, the CDR3 is TGTGCCAGCAGCTTGACTAGCGGGGCGCCCTACGAGCAGTACTTC. Amino acid sequence: CASSLTSGAPYEQYF.

At least ten counts were recorded for this clonotype. The chain combines TRBV7-2 with TRBJ2-4; tentatively, D is TRBD1 (6 bases). The CDR3 totals 17 residues. V was shortened by 5 bases and J by 8 bases, with 25 bases between the two germline ends. Germline values: CDR1 SGHTA, CDR2 FQGNSA. The CDR3 coding sequence is TGTGCCAGCAGCACAGATCCCCCGGGACATGAGGACGACATTCAGTACTTC. This sequence encodes CASSTDPPGHEDDIQYF.

This clonotype was recorded only once. The chain couples TRBV6-4 to TRBJ2-1, with 14 bases fitting TRBD2. The V segment lost 3 bases and the J segment 2 bases; nucleotides outside the gene matches: 3. Looked up from germline, CDR1 is MRHNA and CDR2 is SNTAGT. The CDR3 totals 17 residues. In DNA form, the CDR3 reads TGTGCCAGCAGTGATCGACTAGCGGGAGGGACCTACAATGAGCAGTTCTTC. It is translated as CASSDRLAGGTYNEQFF.

The rearrangement uses TRBV11-2 and TRBJ2-4; no firm D call. Germline V gene lookup returns CDR1 SGHAT and CDR2 FQNNGV. The CDR3 spans 16 residues. V lost 1 base and J 0 bases, leaving 10 bases between the germline ends. In DNA, the CDR3 is TGTGCCAGCAGCTTAGCGCAGATACTAGCCAAAAACATTCAGTACTTC. Its protein product is CASSLAQILAKNIQYF. Combining the CDR3 with reference TRBV11-2 and TRBJ2-4 gives the whole variable domain EAGVAQSPRYKIIEKRQSVAFWCNPISGHATLYWYQQILGQGPKLLIQFQNNGVVDDSQLPKDRFSAERLKGVDSTLKIQPAKLEDSAVYLCASSLAQILAKNIQYFGAGTRLSVL.

V gene TRBV5-1 combines with J gene TRBJ2-7, with D perhaps matching TRBD1 or TRBD2 (5 bases each). This CDR3 comprises 15 residues. V was clipped by 0 bases and J by 3 bases, with 13 bases between them. The germline CDR1 and CDR2 sequences are SGHRS and YFSETQ. The CDR3 protein is CASSLEGRENYEQYF. CDR3 nucleotide sequence: TGCGCCAGCAGCTTGGAGGGCAGGGAGAACTACGAGCAGTACTTC.

The sample holds a few counts of this clonotype. The chain carries TRBV9 and TRBJ2-1, with 15 bases that match TRBD2. With V trimmed by 0 bases and J by 0 bases, 7 bases remained unmatched. Per the germline V gene, CDR1 is SGDLS and CDR2 is YYNGEE. The CDR3 sequence is 20 residues long. CDR3: CASSVGTSGRAWSSYNEQFF. In DNA form, the CDR3 reads TGTGCCAGCAGCGTAGGGACTAGCGGGAGGGCCTGGAGCTCCTACAATGAGCAGTTCTTC.

The genes are TRBV12-3 or TRBV12-4 and TRBJ1-2; TRBD1 aligns across 12 bases. Losses at the gene ends were 6 bases for V and 4 bases for J; bases not matched to a gene: 12. CDR3 length equals 17 residues. As DNA, the CDR3 is TGTGCCAGCAGCAAAACTCCGGGACAGGGGGCTGGCTATGGCTACACCTTC. Its protein is CASSKTPGQGAGYGYTF.

The gene calls are TRBV7-9 and TRBJ2-4, with a possible D match to TRBD2 (6 bases). Germline CDR1 and CDR2: SEHNR and FQNEAQ (reference sequence). V gave up 4 bases and J gave up 3 bases, with 10 bases separating them. The CDR3 has 14 residues. The CDR3 DNA sequence: TGTGCCAGCAGCTCGACTAGGGGCAAAAACATTCAGTACTTC. Encoded protein: CASSSTRGKNIQYF.

This clonotype was detected only a few times. The chain carries TRBV6-5 and TRBJ1-2; 7 bases line up with TRBD1. Germline assignment: CDR1 MNHEY and CDR2 SVGAGI. The CDR3 extends over 16 amino acids. The trim removed 0 bases at V and 8 bases at J, leaving 12 bases unmatched. CDR3 DNA sequence: TGTGCCAGCAGTTACTCGGGCTTGACAGGGAAGAAGGGCTACACCTTC. It yields the protein CASSYSGLTGKKGYTF.

V gene TRBV7-9 combines with J gene TRBJ2-3; 7 bases line up with TRBD1. V shed 3 bases and J 4 bases; nucleotides not matched to a gene: 4. The CDR3 runs to 14 residues. CDR1 SEHNR and CDR2 FQNEAQ come from the germline V gene (reference sequence). The CDR3: CASSLTGNPDTQYF. Written as DNA, the CDR3 is TGTGCCAGCAGCTTGACAGGGAATCCAGATACGCAGTATTTT.

The chain combines TRBV6-6 with TRBJ1-1; no clear D. Germline V gives CDR1 MNHNY, CDR2 SVGAGI (reference sequence). The V end lost 0 bases, the J end lost 0 bases, and 5 bases lay between the germline ends. The CDR3 has 14 amino acids. As DNA, the CDR3 is TGTGCCAGCAGTTACTCGACCGTGAACACTGAAGCTTTCTTT. Translating gives CASSYSTVNTEAFF.

The chain uses TRBV25-1 and TRBJ2-7; TRBD2 agrees at 10 bases. Trimming removed 11 bases from V and 3 bases from J; junction bases left unmatched: 13. Germline assignment: CDR1 MGHDK and CDR2 SYGVNS. The CDR3 is made up of 15 amino acids. The CDR3 DNA follows: TGTGCCGGGCCTAGCGGGGGCCGCCCCGACTACGAGCAGTACTTC. Translated: CAGPSGGRPDYEQYF.

In its sample, this clonotype was seen a few times. CDR3 bases: TGTGCCACCAGCAGAGAAGCCGTATTCAATGAGCAGTTCTTC. Protein sequence: CATSREAVFNEQFF. The genes are TRBV15 and TRBJ2-1; the D is unclear. V shed 0 bases and J shed 6 bases, with 9 bases lying between them. CDR3 size: 14 residues. Per the germline V gene, CDR1 is LNHNV and CDR2 is YYDKDF (reference sequence). Full variable domain (remainder filled in from reference TRBV15 and TRBJ2-1): DAMVIQNPRYQVTQFGKPVTLSCSQTLNHNVMYWYQQKSSQAPKLLFHYYDKDFNNEADTPDNFQSRRPNTSFCFLDIRSPGLGDTAMYLCATSREAVFNEQFFGPGTRLTVL.

A few counts support this clonotype. V is TRBV5-1 and J is TRBJ2-5; D might be TRBD1 or TRBD2, each matching 5 bases. This CDR3 is built from 13 residues. V was pared by 4 bases and J by 4 bases, with 11 bases between. The V gene's germline CDR1 is SGHRS and CDR2 YFSETQ. CDR3 nucleotides: TGCGCCAGCAGCGCACATGGGGGAGAGACCCAGTACTTC. Translation: CASSAHGGETQYF.

The chain links TRBV7-8 to TRBJ1-5, with 7 positions matching TRBD1. With 5 bases clipped from V and 3 bases from J, the junction kept 7 bases outside the gene matches. The CDR3 contains 15 residues. CDR1 and CDR2 (germline): SGHVS, FQNEAQ. CDR3 DNA: TGTGCCAGCAGCAACCGGGACAGAAACAATCAGCCCCAGCATTTT. Residues: CASSNRDRNNQPQHF.

This clonotype was detected a few times. The rearrangement uses TRBV15 and TRBJ2-2, with D unresolved. Trimming removed 0 bases at V and 7 bases at J, with 9 bases between. The CDR3 consists of 14 residues. Germline values: CDR1 LNHNV, CDR2 YYDKDF (reference sequence). The CDR3 loop is CATSRDEPGGELFF. Here the CDR3 DNA reads TGTGCCACCAGCAGAGATGAGCCGGGCGGGGAGCTGTTTTTT.

CDR3 in DNA: TGTGCCGCGGGGTCGACGTCCTCTGGGGCCAACGTCCTGACTTTC. It translates to CAAGSTSSGANVLTF. The chain couples TRBV25-1 to TRBJ2-6, with D perhaps matching TRBD2 (6 bases). The germline gives CDR1 MGHDK, CDR2 SYGVNS. The CDR3 spans 15 residues. V was trimmed by 11 bases and J by 0 bases, leaving 14 bases between them.

This chain uses TRBV7-3 with TRBJ2-2; D is unresolved. Germline assignment: CDR1 SGHTA and CDR2 FQGTGA. V was pared by 0 bases and J by 4 bases, with 3 bases between. The CDR3 runs 13 residues. The chain's CDR3 is CASSLTATGELFF. CDR3 nucleotides: TGTGCCAGCAGCTTAACGGCCACCGGGGAGCTGTTTTTT.

The table lists this clonotype with a few counts. The chain uses TRBV24-1 and TRBJ1-1; the D is unclear. Germline V lookup: CDR1 KGHDR, CDR2 SFDVKD. CDR3 length: 11 residues. V gave up 6 bases and J gave up 5 bases, with 6 bases separating them. The CDR3 reads CATSLGTEAFF. CDR3 in DNA: TGTGCCACCAGTTTAGGGACTGAAGCTTTCTTT.

A few counts support this clonotype. The CDR3 DNA reads as TGTGCCAGCAGTTACTCGATAACCTCGGGAGGCGAGCAGTACTTC. Translating it yields CASSYSITSGGEQYF. V is TRBV6-5 and J is TRBJ2-7, with 7 nucleotides matching TRBD2. The V gene's germline CDR1 is MNHEY and CDR2 SVGAGI. The CDR3 loop spans 15 amino acids. With V trimmed by 0 bases and J by 6 bases, 8 bases remained unmatched.

The chain is built from TRBV7-9 and TRBJ2-1, with 9 bases matching TRBD2. Trimming at V came to 8 bases and at J to 0 bases, leaving 11 bases not matched to a gene. The germline V gene has CDR1 SEHNR and CDR2 FQNEAQ (reference sequence). The CDR3 is 17 amino acids. CDR3 in amino acids: CASRGVGGRDSYNEQFF. The CDR3 DNA reads as TGTGCCAGCCGGGGCGTCGGCGGGAGGGACTCCTACAATGAGCAGTTCTTC.